The clone carrying this T cell receptor (beta chain) was seen a handful of times. Synthesis of TCR cDNA relied on 5'RACE template switching, which attached a universal primer site and UMIs. TCRdb re-called the 5' RACE reads through MiXCR, storing one row per CDR3 protein. Among more than 450,000 distinct CDR3 sequences listed, around a fifth were seen once. These data come from a study of T cells after yellow fever vaccination. The V gene's germline CDR1 is LGHNT and CDR2 FRNRAP. The CDR3 totals 17 residues. V lost 3 bases, J lost 8 bases, and 15 bases stayed unmatched. The chain carries TRBV12-5 and TRBJ1-4; TRBD1 matches 7 bases. The source was PBMCs, collected 21 days after the first yellow fever vaccination. The source is a man aged 18 to 30 who received the YFV17D yellow fever vaccine. CDR3 protein: CASGFHLPQGSGEKLFF. The CDR3 bases are TGTGCTAGTGGTTTCCACCTCCCACAGGGGTCCGGGGAAAAACTGTTTTTT.